These 9 T cell receptor beta chains share one sample of origin, sequenced in a study of tumor-infiltrating lymphocytes in primary liver carcinoma. Germline DNA was also extracted, and blood RNA was taken from unsorted whole blood. Priming with a constant-region primer yielded TCR beta cDNA from roughly 490 ng total RNA. Slightly modified ARM-PCR with three nested multiplex PCR rounds yielded TCR beta libraries. Two initial PCR rounds of roughly 10 cycles each paired TRBV1-TRBV30 forward primers with a C-beta reverse primer. TCRdb reprocessed the multiplex PCR reads with MiXCR, giving one entry per CDR3 protein. The sample shows approximately 330,000 distinct CDR3 sequences, 65% of them seen only once. What was sequenced was peripheral blood. The receptors were gathered from a man aged 40-55 years with primary liver carcinoma and hepatitis B virus infection.

In regard to this clonotype: Its ends do not fully match the called genes, so a read error is possible. V gene TRBV7-9 combines with J gene TRBJ2-2; tentatively, D is TRBD2 (5 bases). CDR3 length equals 15 residues. Looked up from germline, CDR1 is SEHNR and CDR2 is FQNEAQ (reference sequence). CDR3 DNA: TGTGCCACCGACAAACACGCAACGAACACCGGGGAGCTGTTGTTT. Its translation: CATDKHATNTGELLF.

Comment on this clonotype: A junction boundary mismatches the germline segment, possibly from a read error. The chain links TRBV11-2 to TRBJ1-5; 8 bases map to TRBD1. Germline CDR1 SGHAT, CDR2 FQNNGV. The CDR3 covers 14 residues. CDR3 sequence: CARSPGQENHPQHF. CDR3 bases: TGTGCCAGGAGCCCGGGACAGGAAAATCATCCCCAGCATTTT.

This chain uses TRBV11-2 with TRBJ1-4; D may be TRBD1 (6 bases). The germline gives CDR1 SGHAT, CDR2 FQNNGV. The CDR3 contains 17 residues. Here the CDR3 reads CVRSLDRKQGLNTGLFF. The CDR3 DNA reads TGTGTCCGCAGCTTAGATCGGAAACAGGGCCTCAATACGGGACTGTTTTTT.

This clonotype occurred a few times. This may be a read error, as it is one base from a much larger clone. The chain employs TRBV29-1 and TRBJ2-7; no reliable D call. This CDR3 has 12 amino acids. Germline CDR1 is SQVTM and CDR2 is ANQGSEA. Between the trimmed V and J ends, which lost 4 bases and 1 base, there was a span of 8 bases. In DNA form, the CDR3 reads TGCAGCGTTGTCTCATGGTCCTACGAGCAGTACTTC. Its translation is CSVVSWSYEQYF.

Many counts were recorded for this clonotype. The chain couples TRBV29-1 to TRBJ1-1; D gene ambiguous. Germline CDR1 and CDR2: SQVTM and ANQGSEA. V dropped 0 bases and J dropped 1 base, with 6 bases sitting between them. The CDR3 totals 13 residues. DNA for the CDR3: TGCAGCGTTGAAGAAGGGTGGAACACTGAAGCTTTCTTT. Translated: CSVEEGWNTEAFF.

This clonotype was seen a few times. This chain uses TRBV28 with TRBJ1-6, with D perhaps matching TRBD1 (6 bases). Germline loops: CDR1 MDHEN, CDR2 SYDVKM. Trimming shortened V by 3 bases and J by 7 bases, and 10 bases separated the two germline ends. CDR3 length equals 14 residues. The CDR3 region is CASSLRQGNSPLHF. For the CDR3, the DNA is TGTGCCAGCAGTTTGAGGCAGGGGAATTCACCCCTCCACTTT.

This clonotype has just one count. The chain is built from TRBV30 and TRBJ2-7; maybe TRBD2 (6 bases). The CDR3 has 13 residues. Trimming stripped 3 bases from V and 3 bases from J, with 12 bases between. CDR1 is GTSNPN and CDR2 is SVGIG in the germline V gene (reference sequence). The CDR3 nucleotides read TGTGCCTGGAGCGGGGACGGGGGCTACGAGCAGTACGTC. This codes for CAWSGDGGYEQYV.

About this clonotype: One end of the junction fails to match germline, which may point to a read error. CDR3 residues: CVSGSQGEQYF. DNA for the CDR3: TGTGTCAGCGGATCCCAGGGCGAGCAGTACTTC. The rearrangement links TRBV12-3 or TRBV12-4 to TRBJ2-7; D is perhaps TRBD1 or TRBD2 (5 bases each). The CDR3 loop spans 11 amino acids.

This CDR3 is CASSPTCGNYDQYF. The DNA of the CDR3 is TGTGCCAGCAGTCCCACTTGCGGGAACTACGACCAGTACTTC. This chain joins TRBV11-2 and TRBJ2-5, with D maybe TRBD2 (6 bases). The germline V gene encodes CDR1 SGHAT and CDR2 FQNNGV. V lost 6 bases and J lost 10, with 21 bases in between. The CDR3 is made up of 14 amino acids.